The next 29 T cell receptor beta chains were all read from a single sample in a study of CD8+ T cells in alopecia areata. Treatment denoted: oral pan-JAK inhibitor, 5-10 mg twice daily. TCR sequencing used cDNA made by reverse transcription of extracted RNA. Assay: immunoSEQ multiplex PCR; the TCRdb copy retains only in-frame clones and omits some. The data show about 200,000 clones, about three fifths seen once. Source: CD4+ T cells sorted from blood, taken at week 4, from a patient treated with tofacitinib. The receptors were gathered from a human donor with alopecia areata.

This rearrangement joins TRBV18 to TRBJ1-5; the D gene is possibly TRBD1 (5 bases). From germline, CDR1 is KGHSH and CDR2 LQKENI. Trimming removed 0 bases from V and 0 bases from J, with 9 bases in between. This CDR3 has 16 amino acids. The DNA of the CDR3 is TGTGCCAGCTCACCACCGGGGGGTTATAGCAATCAGCCCCAGCATTTT. Translated: CASSPPGGYSNQPQHF.

This clone was counted between two and nine times. The chain joins TRBV29-1 to TRBJ2-3, with D possibly matching TRBD1 (6 bases). V lost 1 base and J lost 2, with 13 bases in between. This CDR3 is 15 amino acids long. Germline CDR1 is SQVTM and CDR2 is ANQGSEA. The CDR3 coding sequence is TGCAGCGTTGAAGTGGCGGACAGAATCACAGATACGCAGTATTTT. Its translation: CSVEVADRITDTQYF.

This clone showed up just a few times. The genes are TRBV29-1 and TRBJ1-5; no clear D gene. Germline V gene data show CDR1 as SQVTM and CDR2 as ANQGSEA. This CDR3 is 11 amino acids long. V was shortened by 4 bases and J by 3 bases, with 4 bases between the two germline ends. Here the CDR3 DNA reads TGCAGCGTTGGGGACAATCAGCCCCAGCATTTT. It yields the protein CSVGDNQPQHF. The complete variable domain, with remaining parts taken from reference TRBV29-1 and TRBJ1-5, reads SAVISQKPSRDICQRGTSLTIQCQVDSQVTMMFWYRQQPGQSLTLIATANQGSEATYESGFVIDKFPISRPNLTFSTLTVSNMSPEDSSIYLCSVGDNQPQHFGDGTRLSIL.

The chain links TRBV9 to TRBJ1-5; D not certain. The CDR3 length is 15 residues. Trimming removed 0 bases from V and 1 base from J, with 8 bases in between. From germline, CDR1 is SGDLS and CDR2 YYNGEE. CDR3 in DNA: TGTGCCAGCAGCGTAGGGACTTTGAGCAATCAGCCCCAGCATTTT. Translation gives CASSVGTLSNQPQHF.

The chain couples TRBV28 to TRBJ2-5; weak D call: TRBD1 (5 bases). CDR1 and CDR2 (germline): MDHEN, SYDVKM. This CDR3 region has 12 residues. The germline V and J ends were trimmed by 1 base and 9 bases, with 9 bases remaining between them. Here the CDR3 reads CASSLSSRAQYF. Written as DNA, the CDR3 is TGTGCCAGCAGTTTATCCTCCAGGGCCCAGTACTTC. Complete variable domain (other parts from reference TRBV28 and TRBJ2-5): DVKVTQSSRYLVKRTGEKVFLECVQDMDHENMFWYRQDPGLGLRLIYFSYDVKMKEKGDIPEGYSVSREKKERFSLILESASTNQTSMYLCASSLSSRAQYFGPGTRLLVL.

The chain employs TRBV15 and TRBJ2-3; the match to TRBD2 covers 10 bases. The length of the CDR3 is 16 residues. The V and J ends lost 4 bases and 1 base, in that order; junction bases with no gene match: 5. Germline-derived CDR1 and CDR2 are LNHNV and YYDKDF (reference sequence). This CDR3 is CATSTRLAGGTDTQYF. CDR3 bases: TGTGCCACCAGCACCCGTCTAGCGGGGGGCACAGATACGCAGTATTTT.

This rearrangement joins TRBV9 to TRBJ2-7; the D gene is possibly TRBD2 (6 bases). V lost 4 bases and J lost 6, with 17 bases in between. The CDR3 is 14 residues long. Germline CDR1 is SGDLS and CDR2 is YYNGEE. The CDR3 DNA follows: TGTGCCAGCAGCTCGGGCCTCCTGGGGGGCGAGCAGTACTTC. This sequence encodes CASSSGLLGGEQYF.

The chain carries TRBV7-9 and TRBJ1-2; 10 bases map to TRBD1. Unmatched junction bases numbered 11, after V lost 5 bases and J lost 2 bases. The CDR3 totals 17 residues. Germline CDR1 SEHNR, CDR2 FQNEAQ (reference sequence). CDR3 in DNA: TGTGCCAGCAGCCAAACAATCGGGACAGGGGCCAACTATGGCTACACCTTC. It yields the protein CASSQTIGTGANYGYTF.

This chain joins TRBV2 and TRBJ2-7; D possibly corresponds to TRBD2 (5 bases). Trimming took 2 bases from V and 9 from J, leaving 14 bases between them. CDR3 length equals 13 residues. Germline lookup yields CDR1 SNHLY and CDR2 FYNNEI. This CDR3 reads CASSEFAGGAQYF. As DNA, the CDR3 is TGTGCCAGCAGTGAATTCGCAGGAGGCGCGCAGTACTTC.

This clone appeared a single time. This chain connects TRBV30 to TRBJ2-2, with D perhaps matching TRBD2 (5 bases). V was trimmed by 0 bases and J by 0 bases, leaving 8 bases between them. The CDR3 consists of 15 residues. CDR1 is GTSNPN, CDR2 SVGIG, per germline (reference sequence). The CDR3 region is CAWSVPRANTGELFF. The DNA of the CDR3 is TGTGCCTGGAGTGTACCGAGGGCGAACACCGGGGAGCTGTTTTTT.

The V call is TRBV5-1, the J call TRBJ2-2; D remains unclear. Deletions cut 0 bases from V and 3 bases from J, with 9 bases between. This CDR3 has 15 residues. The germline V gene encodes CDR1 SGHRS and CDR2 YFSETQ. CDR3 residues: CASSLEGTYTGELFF. The CDR3 DNA sequence: TGCGCCAGCAGCTTGGAGGGCACTTACACCGGGGAGCTGTTTTTT. Full variable domain (rest looked up from reference TRBV5-1 and TRBJ2-2): KAGVTQTPRYLIKTRGQQVTLSCSPISGHRSVSWYQQTPGQGLQFLFEYFSETQRNKGNFPGRFSGRQFSNSRSEMNVSTLELGDSALYLCASSLEGTYTGELFFGEGSRLTVL.

In its sample, this clone was seen a few times. The J gene is TRBJ1-4, the V gene TRBV15, with 8 positions matching TRBD1. The CDR3 covers 15 residues. In germline, CDR1 is LNHNV, CDR2 YYDKDF (reference sequence). V lost 2 bases to trimming and J lost 8 bases; unmatched junction nucleotides: 7. This CDR3 reads CATSRITGGEEKLFF. The CDR3 coding sequence is TGTGCCACCAGCAGAATAACAGGGGGAGAGGAAAAACTGTTTTTT.

The chain combines TRBV29-1 with TRBJ2-7, with 10 nucleotides matching TRBD1. The V gene's germline CDR1 is SQVTM and CDR2 ANQGSEA. The junction had 1 base not matched to a gene; V was cut back by 7 bases and J by 1 base. The CDR3 consists of 12 residues. The CDR3 DNA follows: TGCAGCGCGGGACAGGGGTCCTACGAGCAGTACTTC. Its translation is CSAGQGSYEQYF.

Regarding this clone: Because the CDR3 is missing its conserved closing phenylalanine or tryptophan, this is likely a read error. V usage is TRBV7-3 and J usage is TRBJ2-4, with 9 positions matching TRBD2. Germline CDR1 SGHTA, CDR2 FQGTGA. Germline trimming cut 5 bases from V and 9 bases from J; bases unmatched to any gene: 11. The CDR3 spans 15 residues. The CDR3 DNA reads TGTGCCAGCAGCGCGGGGGGGTCGATCCCCAGCATTCAGTACCTC. Protein sequence: CASSAGGSIPSIQYL.

V and J are TRBV7-8 and TRBJ2-1; either TRBD1 or TRBD2 may fit D (5 bases each). This CDR3 comprises 15 residues. V was pared by 5 bases and J by 1 base, with 12 bases between. Germline V CDR1 and CDR2: SGHVS, FQNEAQ. The CDR3 region is CASSASGPSYNEQFF. CDR3 DNA: TGTGCCAGCAGCGCATCGGGGCCGTCCTACAATGAGCAGTTCTTC.

This clone was detected a few times. The V gene is TRBV29-1, the J gene TRBJ1-1, with a possible D match to TRBD1 (5 bases). There are 17 residues in the CDR3. Germline CDR1 reads SQVTM; CDR2 reads ANQGSEA. Trimming left V 3 bases short and J 3 bases short, with 23 bases between. The CDR3 DNA is TGCAGCGTTGATTGGGACCATCACCTATCGACGGACACTGAAGCTTTCTTT. Translated: CSVDWDHHLSTDTEAFF.

The chain is built from TRBV11-1 and TRBJ2-1; 14 bases are shared with TRBD2. V dropped 10 bases and J dropped 7; count of bases not matched to a gene: 6. Germline V gene lookup returns CDR1 SGHAT and CDR2 FQDESV (reference sequence). CDR3 length: 14 amino acids. The CDR3, as DNA: TGTGCCACCAGGGGACTAGCGGGGGTGAATGAGCAGTTCTTC. It specifies CATRGLAGVNEQFF.

The V gene is TRBV14, the J gene TRBJ2-4, with TRBD2 matching over 12 bases. Germline CDR1 is SGHDN and CDR2 is FVKESK. With V trimmed by 4 bases and J by 7 bases, 14 bases remained unmatched. The CDR3 runs to 18 residues. CDR3 in amino acids: CASSLDAYPSGGENIQYF. For the CDR3, the DNA is TGTGCCAGCAGCCTAGACGCTTACCCTAGCGGGGGGGAGAACATTCAGTACTTC.

The V and J genes are TRBV7-6 and TRBJ2-5, with TRBD1 matching 9 bases. Germline V gene data show CDR1 as SGHVS and CDR2 as FNYEAQ. The V segment lost 5 bases and the J segment 5 bases; nucleotides outside the gene matches: 9. The CDR3 totals 15 residues. The CDR3: CASSPVTGTGETQYF. CDR3 nucleotide sequence: TGTGCCAGCAGCCCGGTAACCGGGACAGGGGAGACCCAGTACTTC.

The chain joins TRBV30 to TRBJ1-6, with a weak D call TRBD1 (5 bases). The V end was cut by 1 base, the J end by 9 bases, with 10 bases between. The CDR3 has 13 amino acids. CDR1 GTSNPN and CDR2 SVGIG come from the germline V gene (reference sequence). In DNA, the CDR3 is TGTGCCTGGAGTGGAACGGGGGGTTCACCCCTCCACTTT. This translates into CAWSGTGGSPLHF.

This clone came up once. V is TRBV29-1 and J is TRBJ1-2, with D possibly TRBD1 on 6 matching bases. With 4 bases removed from V and 0 bases from J, the gap between germline ends came to 9 bases. Germline V gene data show CDR1 as SQVTM and CDR2 as ANQGSEA. CDR3 length: 13 amino acids. CDR3 DNA: TGCAGCGTTGGAACAGGGCCTAACTATGGCTACACCTTC. Translating gives CSVGTGPNYGYTF.

Details on this clone: The same CDR3 also results from other DNA sequences found in this sample. The rearrangement links TRBV18 to TRBJ1-5; unclear D gene. The CDR3 consists of 12 residues. Germline V CDR1 and CDR2: KGHSH, LQKENI. Between the trimmed V and J ends, which lost 2 bases and 6 bases, there was a span of 5 bases. CDR3 in amino acids: CASSPGGQPQHF. The CDR3 bases are TGTGCCAGCTCACCAGGAGGTCAGCCCCAGCATTTT.

In this sample, this clone turned up a few times. This chain links TRBV29-1 with TRBJ1-1; D is perhaps TRBD1 (5 bases). This CDR3 is built from 14 residues. The ends were cut back, 7 bases at V and 0 bases at J, with 15 bases in the middle. CDR1 and CDR2 (germline): SQVTM, ANQGSEA. Here the CDR3 DNA reads TGCAGCGCCTCGTGGGACTTAATGAACACTGAAGCTTTCTTT. This translates into CSASWDLMNTEAFF.

The rearrangement joins TRBV25-1 to TRBJ2-5; 7 bases line up with TRBD2. Germline-derived CDR1 and CDR2 are MGHDK and SYGVNS. The CDR3 totals 14 residues. Losses at the gene ends were 1 base for V and 3 bases for J; bases not matched to a gene: 2. The CDR3 nucleotides are TGTGCCAGCAGTGAATGGGGGGGGGAAGAGACCCAGTACTTC. This gives the protein CASSEWGGEETQYF.

The chain has TRBV2 and TRBJ1-1, with a tentative D call TRBD1 (6 bases). Germline loops: CDR1 SNHLY, CDR2 FYNNEI. The CDR3 is 14 amino acids. The V end was cut by 6 bases, the J end by 1 base, with 12 bases between. The DNA for the CDR3 is TGTGCCAGCAGCGAGAGGACAGCGAACACTGAAGCTTTCTTT. Translating gives CASSERTANTEAFF.

The chain is built from TRBV18 and TRBJ1-1; 9 bases are shared with TRBD1. V lost 3 bases, J lost 3 bases, and 5 bases stayed unmatched. The germline gives CDR1 KGHSH, CDR2 LQKENI. This CDR3 contains 15 residues. The CDR3 loop reads CASSPRQGEHTEAFF. The CDR3 nucleotides read TGTGCCAGCTCACCGAGACAGGGGGAGCACACTGAAGCTTTCTTT.

The J gene is TRBJ1-5, the V gene TRBV5-6; D call uncertain. Trimming shortened V by 0 bases and J by 0 bases, and 10 bases separated the two germline ends. Germline-derived CDR1 and CDR2 are SGHDT and YYEEEE. The CDR3 is 16 amino acids. The CDR3 DNA reads TGTGCCAGCAGCTTGGCCGGGCTCAATAGCAATCAGCCCCAGCATTTT. Translating gives CASSLAGLNSNQPQHF.

This chain uses TRBV6-5 with TRBJ1-1; D uncertain. Trimming took 6 bases from V and 1 from J, leaving 9 bases between them. The CDR3 runs 13 residues. Germline CDR1 MNHEY, CDR2 SVGAGI. CDR3 in DNA: TGTGCCAGCAGCCGACACCAGAACACTGAAGCTTTCTTT. Protein: CASSRHQNTEAFF.

The chain joins TRBV7-9 to TRBJ2-4; tentative D call: TRBD1 (6 bases). V lost 4 bases to trimming and J lost 10 bases, with 17 bases between them. Germline V gene sequence: CDR1 SEHNR, CDR2 FQNEAQ (reference sequence). CDR3 size: 14 residues. Written as DNA, the CDR3 is TGTGCCAGCAGCTCGACCCAGGGACACGGAATTCAGTACTTC. Translation gives CASSSTQGHGIQYF.